This is a list of T cell receptor beta chains from one sample in a study of T cell repertoires in cytomegalovirus infection. Each CDR3 protein is one row after TCRdb ran MiXCR on the reads. The sample has about 920,000 distinct CDR3 sequences, around 31% seen once. Which antigens these TCRs recognize remains unknown. This specimen consisted of cultured CD8+ T cells from PBMCs, obtained from culture after CMV antigen stimulation. The receptors stem from a human donor in good health (CMV status not recorded). Some clones in this sample may be carry-over from other donors' samples. Each CDR3 is given with its conserved first and last residue. The order of the fields is clone size, J gene, D gene, V gene, CDR3 DNA, CDR3 protein. A D gene is named only where the DNA matches it firmly. Only part of the rows carry a size: once, few, many, or a class if the clone is expanded.

NA	TRBJ1-4	NA	TRBV7-9	TGTGCCAGCAGCCCCCCAGAGCGCTACTTACTGTTTTTT	CASSPPERYLLFF
few	TRBJ1-1	NA	TRBV7-8	TGTGCCAGCAGCTTTCTACCGGCGGTCATGAACACTGAAGCTTTCTTT	CASSFLPAVMNTEAFF
few	TRBJ2-1	NA	TRBV6-2/TRBV6-3	TGTGCCAGCAGTTACGGGGTACTTCGGTACAATGAGCAGTTCTTC	CASSYGVLRYNEQFF
many	TRBJ2-3	NA	TRBV12-3/TRBV12-4	TGTGCCAGCAGCTTAGTGGGGCCCACAGATACGCAGTATTTT	CASSLVGPTDTQYF
few	TRBJ1-1	TRBD1	TRBV9	TGTGCCAGCAGCTCCCTCCCGGGACAGGGAGACACTGAAGCTTTCTTT	CASSSLPGQGDTEAFF
few	TRBJ2-4	NA	TRBV4-1	TGCGCCAGCAGTGACGTTCTGGCCAAAAACATTCAGTACTTC	CASSDVLAKNIQYF
NA	TRBJ2-1	NA	TRBV19	TGTGCCAGTAGGGGGGGCTACTCCTACAATGAGCAGTTCTTC	CASRGGYSYNEQFF
NA	TRBJ2-2	NA	TRBV13	TGTGCCAGCAGCCCAGGGAACTCCCCGTACCGCACCGGGGAGCTGTTTTTT	CASSPGNSPYRTGELFF
NA	TRBJ2-1	TRBD1	TRBV19	TGTGCCAGTAGTCCCAGCGGACAGGGCCCCTACAATGAGCACTTCTTC	CASSPSGQGPYNEHFF
NA	TRBJ1-5	TRBD1	TRBV6-1	TGTGCCAGCAGTGAAGCACAGGGGTCTCTATATAGCAATCAGCCCCAGCATTTT	CASSEAQGSLYSNQPQHF
NA	TRBJ2-1	NA	TRBV9	TGTGCCAGCAGCGTATCAGAGCGGATCTCCTACAATGAGCAGTTCTTC	CASSVSERISYNEQFF
many	TRBJ2-5	TRBD2	TRBV27	TGTGCCAGCAGTTTAAGGGGTAGCGGGGGGCAAGAGACCCAGTACTTC	CASSLRGSGGQETQYF
NA	TRBJ2-1	NA	TRBV15	TGTGCCACCAGCAGAGGGGTGGGCAGTGCCTACAATGAGCAGTTCTTC	CATSRGVGSAYNEQFF
NA	TRBJ2-2	NA	TRBV7-4	TGTGCCAGCAGTCGACCTCAGGACAGCAACACCGGGGAGCTGTTTTTT	CASSRPQDSNTGELFF
many	TRBJ2-1	TRBD2	TRBV7-2	TGTGCCAGCAGCCCAAGACTAGCGGGGGGTGAAAATGAGCAGTTCTTC	CASSPRLAGGENEQFF
NA	TRBJ2-1	NA	TRBV6-1	TGTGCCAGCGCAACGGCCTCCTACAATGAGCAGTTCTTC	CASATASYNEQFF
few	TRBJ1-3	TRBD1	TRBV19	TGTGCCACCAACTCAAGGACAGGGGGTGTTGGAAACACCATATATTTT	CATNSRTGGVGNTIYF
NA	TRBJ1-5	NA	TRBV7-9	TGTGCCAGCAGCCCCCCCGGCGGGGGGGCAGATACGCAGCATTTT	CASSPPGGGADTQHF
few	TRBJ2-1	TRBD2	TRBV4-3	TGCGCCAGCAGCCAAGAGTATGGGGCGGGGGGGCCTGATGAGCAGTTCTTC	CASSQEYGAGGPDEQFF
NA	TRBJ1-2	NA	TRBV7-9	TGTGCCAGCAGCTTAGGTGGCTCGAGTGGCTACACCTTC	CASSLGGSSGYTF
NA	TRBJ2-3	TRBD1	TRBV7-6	TGTGCCAGCAGCATTCCCCGGGACAGGGGGTTAGATACGCAGTATTTT	CASSIPRDRGLDTQYF
many	TRBJ2-3	TRBD1	TRBV7-8	TGTGCCAGCAGCTTAGCGTCTCGACAGGGTGCCTCAGATACGCAGTATTTT	CASSLASRQGASDTQYF
NA	TRBJ1-2	NA	TRBV6-5	TGTGCCAGCAGCCTCGAGTACCCGATGAGGGATGGCTACACCTTC	CASSLEYPMRDGYTF
NA	TRBJ1-2	TRBD1	TRBV7-9	TGTGCCAGCAGCCCGCGGACAGGGAAGGACTATGGCTACACCTTC	CASSPRTGKDYGYTF
NA	TRBJ2-7	TRBD1	TRBV3-1	TGTGCCAGCAGCCAAGATTGGACAGGGTCCCGGAACGAGCAGTACTTC	CASSQDWTGSRNEQYF
few	TRBJ2-3	TRBD2	TRBV28	TGTGCCAGCAGCCCCGGGGGGGGGCCGCTAGAAGATACGCAGTATTTT	CASSPGGGPLEDTQYF
NA	TRBJ1-1	TRBD1	TRBV24-1	TGTGCCACCAGTGATCCGGGGACAGCCGCTGAAGCTTTCTTT	CATSDPGTAAEAFF
NA	TRBJ2-7	TRBD1	TRBV11-2	TGTGCCAGCAGCTTAAGGTGGGCAGGCAGGGGGACCTTTAACGAGCAGTACTTC	CASSLRWAGRGTFNEQYF